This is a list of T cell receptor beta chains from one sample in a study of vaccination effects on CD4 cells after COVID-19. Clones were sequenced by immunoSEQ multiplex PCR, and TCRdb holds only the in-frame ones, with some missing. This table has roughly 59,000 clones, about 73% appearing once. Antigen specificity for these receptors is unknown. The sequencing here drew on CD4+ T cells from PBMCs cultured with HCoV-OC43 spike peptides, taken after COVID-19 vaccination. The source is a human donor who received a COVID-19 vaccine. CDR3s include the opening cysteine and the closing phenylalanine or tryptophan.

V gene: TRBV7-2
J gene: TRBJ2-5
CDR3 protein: CASSSSYGSVSQYF

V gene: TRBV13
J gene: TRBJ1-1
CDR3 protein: CASSLGGTNTEAFF

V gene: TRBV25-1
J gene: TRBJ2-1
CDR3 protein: CASSDLVNEQFF

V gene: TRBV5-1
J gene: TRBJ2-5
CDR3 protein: CASSRSTGGQETQYF

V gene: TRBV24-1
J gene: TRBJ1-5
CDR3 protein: CATSDLGGNQPQHF

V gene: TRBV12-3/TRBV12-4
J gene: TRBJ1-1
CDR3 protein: CASRKVGGTEAFF

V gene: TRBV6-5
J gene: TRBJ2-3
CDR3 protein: CASRHLDGTDTQYF

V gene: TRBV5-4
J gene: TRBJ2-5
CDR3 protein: CASSSGTSLQETQYF

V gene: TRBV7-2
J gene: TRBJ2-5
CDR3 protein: CASSTWGLAKETQYF

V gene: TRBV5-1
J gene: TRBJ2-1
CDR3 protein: CASSFQGSSYNEQFF

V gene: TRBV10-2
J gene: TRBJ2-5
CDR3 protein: CASSEFREETQYF

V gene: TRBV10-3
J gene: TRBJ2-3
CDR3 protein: CATGTSTDTQYF